One sample yielded the 18 T cell receptor beta chains listed below, sequenced in a study of CD8+CD57+ T cells in acquired aplastic anemia. Profiling that covered TCR beta VDJ and CDR3 relied on genomic DNA as its template. TCRdb re-derived calls from the reads in MiXCR, one entry per CDR3 protein. Here the sample spans approximately 170,000 distinct CDR3 sequences, 40% to 55% being singletons. Individuals selected for sequencing had exhibited CD8+CD57+ cell expansion on flow cytometry. Input material: sorted CD4+, CD8+, or CD8+CD57+ T cells (not recorded which) from PBMCs. These receptors were collected from a human donor with aplastic anemia.

The chain has TRBV9 and TRBJ2-2, with a possible D match to TRBD1 (5 bases). Between the trimmed V and J ends, which lost 0 bases and 4 bases, there was a span of 10 bases. Germline CDR1 and CDR2: SGDLS and YYNGEE. The CDR3 has 15 amino acids. The CDR3 loop is CASSVAQGSTGELFF. The CDR3 bases are TGTGCCAGCAGCGTAGCTCAGGGAAGCACCGGGGAGCTGTTTTTT.

This chain joins TRBV10-3 and TRBJ2-5; 8 nucleotides agree with TRBD2. V lost 6 bases, J lost 4 bases, and 16 bases stayed unmatched. The CDR3 runs 17 residues. CDR1 and CDR2 (germline): ENHRY, SYGVKD. The CDR3 DNA sequence: TGTGCCATCAGGCCTGGGTCCGGGCAGGCGGGGGGAGAGACCCAGTACTTC. Translating it yields CAIRPGSGQAGGETQYF.

The rearrangement uses TRBV2 and TRBJ2-3; the D is unclear. The ends were cut back, 6 bases at V and 2 bases at J, with 6 bases in the middle. The CDR3 is made up of 12 amino acids. Germline-derived CDR1 and CDR2 are SNHLY and FYNNEI. The CDR3 protein is CASSSLTDTQYF. The CDR3, as DNA: TGTGCCAGCAGCTCCCTCACAGATACGCAGTATTTT.

This chain uses TRBV12-3 or TRBV12-4 with TRBJ1-2; 9 nucleotides agree with TRBD1. This CDR3 spans 13 amino acids. Germline trimming cut 7 bases from V and 4 bases from J; bases unmatched to any gene: 4. The CDR3 loop reads CASTRTGAYGYTF. Written as DNA, the CDR3 is TGTGCCAGCACCAGGACAGGGGCCTATGGCTACACCTTC.

This clonotype was seen ten or more times. V usage is TRBV20-1 and J usage is TRBJ2-7; D is uncertain. V was cut by 4 bases and J by 1 base, with 11 bases left in between. CDR1 DFQATT and CDR2 SNEGSKA come from the germline V gene (reference sequence). The CDR3 sequence is 13 residues long. The CDR3 DNA follows: TGCAGTGCTATTGGCAGCCTTTCCTACGAGCAGTACTTC. This codes for CSAIGSLSYEQYF.

The sample holds a few counts of this clonotype. CDR3 sequence: CAISDGGKLHYEQYF. The CDR3, as DNA: TGTGCCATCAGTGACGGCGGGAAATTACACTACGAGCAGTACTTC. The V and J genes are TRBV10-3 and TRBJ2-7, with D possibly TRBD2 on 6 matching bases. CDR3 size: 15 residues. Per the germline V gene, CDR1 is ENHRY and CDR2 is SYGVKD. The V end lost 3 bases, the J end lost 3 bases, and 15 bases lay between the germline ends.

The V and J genes are TRBV5-6 and TRBJ1-6, with unresolved D. Trimming pared 1 base from V and 6 bases from J, leaving 11 bases between. Looked up from germline, CDR1 is SGHDT and CDR2 is YYEEEE. There are 15 residues in the CDR3. The CDR3: CASSLSVRRNSPLHF. As DNA, the CDR3 is TGTGCCAGCAGCTTGTCGGTCAGACGTAATTCACCCCTCCACTTT.

At least ten counts were recorded for this clonotype. This chain uses TRBV5-1 with TRBJ1-1; 8 bases are a match to TRBD1. Germline V gene data show CDR1 as SGHRS and CDR2 as YFSETQ. Unmatched junction bases numbered 2, after V lost 4 bases and J lost 3 bases. CDR3 length: 13 amino acids. The CDR3 reads CASSRTGYTEAFF. The CDR3 nucleotides read TGCGCCAGCAGCCGGACAGGGTACACTGAAGCTTTCTTT.

The V gene is TRBV25-1, the J gene TRBJ1-1, with 7 bases identical to TRBD1. Germline V gives CDR1 MGHDK, CDR2 SYGVNS. Losses at the gene ends were 4 bases for V and 4 bases for J; bases not matched to a gene: 3. This CDR3 has 13 residues. Here the CDR3 reads CASSAGQFTEAFF. The CDR3 DNA sequence: TGTGCCAGCAGTGCGGGACAGTTCACTGAAGCTTTCTTT.

About this clonotype itself: A read error may explain this, as a much larger clone is one base away. This rearrangement joins TRBV5-4 to TRBJ1-4; 10 nucleotides line up with TRBD1. The germline gives CDR1 SGHNT, CDR2 YYREEE (reference sequence). The CDR3 consists of 14 residues. The CDR3 coding sequence is TGTGCCGGCAGCTTGAGGGACAGGGGTGAAAAACTGTTTTTT. Protein sequence: CAGSLRDRGEKLFF.

There are many counts of this clonotype. This chain links TRBV9 with TRBJ1-1, with unresolved D. The CDR3 is 15 amino acids. The V and J ends lost 4 bases and 2 bases respectively, with 15 bases between them. CDR1 is SGDLS and CDR2 is YYNGEE in the germline V gene. CDR3 amino acids: CASSPRTSGNTEAFF. CDR3 in DNA: TGTGCCAGCAGCCCACGAACCTCTGGCAACACTGAAGCTTTCTTT.

CDR3 residues: CASSTLGTGGGQPQHF. In DNA form, the CDR3 reads TGTGCCAGCTCAACCTTAGGGACAGGGGGCGGTCAGCCCCAGCATTTT. J is TRBJ1-5 and V is TRBV18, with 12 bases lining up with TRBD1. The germline V gene encodes CDR1 KGHSH and CDR2 LQKENI. The CDR3 runs 16 residues. V shed 5 bases and J 6 bases; nucleotides not matched to a gene: 8.

The chain is built from TRBV25-1 and TRBJ2-3; 9 bases fit TRBD1. This CDR3 spans 18 amino acids. The germline CDR1 and CDR2 sequences are MGHDK and SYGVNS. V lost 4 bases, J lost 0 bases, and 11 bases stayed unmatched. CDR3 residues: CASSAREIGTGSTDTQYF. The CDR3 DNA is TGTGCCAGCAGTGCCCGTGAGATAGGGACAGGGAGCACAGATACGCAGTATTTT.

The CDR3 loop is CSARDRALSYEQYF. For the CDR3, the DNA is TGCAGTGCTAGAGACAGGGCCTTATCCTACGAGCAGTACTTC. The genes are TRBV20-1 and TRBJ2-7; TRBD1 might be the D (5 bases). Between the trimmed V and J ends, which lost 0 bases and 1 base, there was a span of 10 bases. The germline V gene encodes CDR1 DFQATT and CDR2 SNEGSKA (reference sequence). This CDR3 is built from 14 residues.

This CDR3 is CASSRLAGYSNEQYF. CDR3 DNA: TGTGCCAGCAGTCGACTAGCGGGATATTCCAACGAGCAGTACTTC. This chain uses TRBV2 with TRBJ2-7; 11 nucleotides match TRBD2. The CDR3 has 15 residues. The ends lost 5 bases at V and 5 bases at J; junction bases unmatched: 8. Germline lookup yields CDR1 SNHLY and CDR2 FYNNEI.

Concerning this clonotype: A read error may account for a junction end that differs from germline. The chain is built from TRBV24-1 and TRBJ2-1; no clear D. Germline CDR1 is KGHDR and CDR2 is SFDVKD. This CDR3 spans 16 amino acids. The CDR3 loop reads CATSDLTASSYSEQFF. CDR3 in DNA: TGTGCCACCAGTGATTTGACTGCAAGCTCCTACAGTGAGCAGTTCTTC.

For this clonotype: The conserved closing phenylalanine or tryptophan is absent in this CDR3, likely reflecting a read error. The chain couples TRBV11-2 to TRBJ2-7; possible D gene TRBD1, 6 bases. CDR1 and CDR2 (germline): SGHAT, FQNNGV. The CDR3 extends over 17 amino acids. With 5 bases removed from V and 1 base from J, the gap between germline ends came to 21 bases. CDR3 in amino acids: CASSPNPRRGTSYEQYL. CDR3 sequence (DNA): TGTGCCAGCAGCCCAAACCCCCGCAGGGGAACTTCCTACGAGCAGTACCTC.

The chain carries TRBV29-1 and TRBJ2-2; no clear D. CDR1 is SQVTM and CDR2 is ANQGSEA in the germline V gene. The V gene lost 5 bases and the J gene lost 3 bases, with 13 bases spanning the gap. The length of the CDR3 is 14 residues. The CDR3: CSVTRMGYTGELFF. The CDR3 DNA reads as TGCAGCGTTACACGTATGGGGTACACCGGGGAGCTGTTTTTT.